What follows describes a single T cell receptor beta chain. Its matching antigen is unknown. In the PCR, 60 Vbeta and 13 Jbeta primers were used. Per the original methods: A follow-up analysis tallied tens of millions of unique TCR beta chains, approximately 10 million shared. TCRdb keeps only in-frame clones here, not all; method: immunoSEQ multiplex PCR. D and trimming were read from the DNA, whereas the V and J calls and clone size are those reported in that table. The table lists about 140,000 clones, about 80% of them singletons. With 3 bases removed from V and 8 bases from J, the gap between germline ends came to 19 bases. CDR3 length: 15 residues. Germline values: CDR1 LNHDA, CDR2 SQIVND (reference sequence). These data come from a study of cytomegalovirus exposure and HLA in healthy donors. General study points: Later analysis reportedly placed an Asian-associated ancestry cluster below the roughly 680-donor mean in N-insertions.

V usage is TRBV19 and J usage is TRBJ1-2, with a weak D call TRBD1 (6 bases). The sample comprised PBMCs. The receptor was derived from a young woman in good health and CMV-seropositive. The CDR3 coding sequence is TGTGCCAGTAGTATCATGGGGGGGCCCTCAGGAGGCTACACCTTC. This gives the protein CASSIMGGPSGGYTF.